The clone carrying this T cell receptor beta chain was recorded only once. The CDR3 extends over 18 amino acids. Germline CDR1 reads SEHNR; CDR2 reads FQNEAQ (reference sequence). Trimming cost V 5 bases and J 6 bases; bases outside gene matches: 17. Profiling relied on immunoSEQ multiplex PCR, and the TCRdb table lists in-frame clones only, not all of them. The table includes a few hundred thousand clones, approximately 83% detected once. This record belongs to a study of blood T cell repertoires in COVID-19. The sequenced sample consisted of peripheral blood. V and J are TRBV7-9 and TRBJ2-3; 10 nucleotides align to TRBD2. The clonotype was recovered from an elderly man with acute or convalescent COVID-19. CDR3 bases: TGTGCCAGCAGCCCCCCGGCTTGGGCTAGCGGGAGTATTGATACGCAGTATTTT. It is translated as CASSPPAWASGSIDTQYF.